The 14 T cell receptor beta chains in this list originate from one sample, sequenced in a study of T cell responses to AZD1222 COVID-19 vaccine. Using immunoSEQ multiplex PCR, the repertoire was profiled, and TCRdb retains in-frame clones only, with some absent. The data hold about 56,000 clones, with approximately 86% observed a single time. Here the sequenced sample was peripheral blood, taken 28 days after the second AZD1222 dose. The receptors derive from an adult who received the AZD1222 COVID-19 vaccine.

The chain is built from TRBV19 and TRBJ1-1; D gene uncertain. The V gene's germline CDR1 is LNHDA and CDR2 SQIVND (reference sequence). The CDR3 runs to 14 residues. Trimming took off 1 base at V and 4 bases at J, with 10 bases between the two ends. CDR3 sequence: CASSIASTGTEAFF. In DNA form, the CDR3 reads TGTGCCAGTAGTATAGCCAGTACCGGCACTGAAGCTTTCTTT.

Regarding this clone: An end of the junction does not agree with germline; a read error may underlie this. This chain connects TRBV7-7 to TRBJ1-3; D gene uncertain. This CDR3 comprises 15 residues. Germline CDR1 reads SSHAT; CDR2 reads FNYEAQ (reference sequence). As DNA, the CDR3 is TGTGCTAGCAGCTTGGGAAGGAGCTCTGGAAACACCATATATTTT. Protein product: CASSLGRSSGNTIYF.

This clone was picked up a small number of times. V and J are TRBV6-5 and TRBJ1-2; D is ambiguous. V lost 6 bases and J 7 bases, leaving 15 bases between the germline ends. Germline values: CDR1 MNHEY, CDR2 SVGAGI. This CDR3 region has 13 residues. The CDR3 reads CASSPGGEAGYTF. The CDR3, as DNA: TGTGCCAGCAGCCCCGGTGGGGAGGCTGGCTACACCTTC.

This chain uses TRBV5-1 with TRBJ1-5; D uncertain. CDR3 length equals 13 residues. CDR1 and CDR2 from the germline V gene are SGHRS and YFSETQ. V was trimmed by 0 bases and J by 5 bases, leaving 6 bases between them. The CDR3 here is CASSLAGDQPQHF. In DNA, the CDR3 is TGCGCCAGCAGCTTGGCCGGGGATCAGCCCCAGCATTTT.

The chain employs TRBV5-1 and TRBJ1-2; the match to TRBD1 covers 7 bases. CDR1 and CDR2 from the germline V gene are SGHRS and YFSETQ. The trim removed 2 bases at V and 4 bases at J, leaving 5 bases unmatched. The CDR3 consists of 14 residues. The CDR3 protein is CASSLTGQTYGYTF. Here the CDR3 DNA reads TGCGCCAGCAGCTTAACGGGACAGACCTATGGCTACACCTTC. The entire variable domain, with the rest obtained from reference TRBV5-1 and TRBJ1-2, is as follows: KAGVTQTPRYLIKTRGQQVTLSCSPISGHRSVSWYQQTPGQGLQFLFEYFSETQRNKGNFPGRFSGRQFSNSRSEMNVSTLELGDSALYLCASSLTGQTYGYTFGSGTRLTVV.

This chain uses TRBV19 with TRBJ2-2, with 10 bases that match TRBD1. After removal of 9 bases from V and 4 bases from J, the junction contained 8 bases not matched to a gene. The CDR3 has 15 residues. The germline V gene has CDR1 LNHDA and CDR2 SQIVND (reference sequence). The CDR3 DNA follows: TGTGCCAGCAAACCGGGACAGGGGACCACCGGGGAGCTGTTTTTT. Encoded protein: CASKPGQGTTGELFF.

J is TRBJ2-4 and V is TRBV24-1; tentative D call: TRBD1 (5 bases). Germline values: CDR1 KGHDR, CDR2 SFDVKD. V was clipped by 1 base and J by 5 bases, with 14 bases between them. This CDR3 comprises 16 residues. In DNA, the CDR3 is TGTGCCACCAGTGATTTAGGGGCATCGAAAGAAAACATTCAGTACTTC. Residues: CATSDLGASKENIQYF.

The sample holds one count of this clone. The chain links TRBV29-1 to TRBJ2-1; 8 nucleotides agree with TRBD1. Trimming removed 6 bases from V and 9 bases from J; junction bases left unmatched: 7. Germline CDR1 and CDR2: SQVTM and ANQGSEA. The CDR3 length is 12 residues. CDR3 coding DNA: TGCAGCGTCGATGGACAGGGCACTGAGCAGTTCTTC. Its protein product is CSVDGQGTEQFF.

V is TRBV6-2 or TRBV6-3 and J is TRBJ2-7, with TRBD1 matching 9 bases. CDR1 and CDR2 (germline): MNHEY, SVGEGT. The CDR3 is 13 residues long. Germline trimming cut 2 bases from V and 6 bases from J; bases unmatched to any gene: 2. For the CDR3, the DNA is TGTGCCAGCAGTTACGGGACAGGGCCCGAGCAGTACTTC. The encoded protein is CASSYGTGPEQYF.

V and J are TRBV6-5 and TRBJ1-3, with D possibly being TRBD1 (5 bases). CDR1 MNHEY and CDR2 SVGAGI come from the germline V gene. This CDR3 spans 15 amino acids. V lost 6 bases and J 1 base, leaving 13 bases between the germline ends. The CDR3 reads CASRFDQGSGNTIYF. The CDR3 coding sequence is TGTGCCAGCAGGTTCGATCAGGGATCTGGAAACACCATATATTTT.

The V gene is TRBV27, the J gene TRBJ2-3; TRBD1 matches at 7 bases. The junction had 11 bases not matched to a gene; V was cut back by 3 bases and J by 2 bases. This CDR3 is 17 amino acids long. The germline V gene has CDR1 MNHEY and CDR2 SMNVEV (reference sequence). CDR3 sequence: CASSFSRGRISTDTQYF. The CDR3 nucleotides read TGTGCCAGCAGTTTTAGTAGGGGGCGTATATCCACAGATACGCAGTATTTT.

The chain links TRBV2 to TRBJ2-2, with no clear D. V was clipped by 0 bases and J by 2 bases, with 7 bases between them. The CDR3 is 15 residues long. Germline CDR1 reads SNHLY; CDR2 reads FYNNEI. In nucleotides, the CDR3 is TGTGCCAGCAGTGAAGCGAGGATTAACACCGGGGAGCTGTTTTTT. It translates to CASSEARINTGELFF.

This chain joins TRBV4-3 and TRBJ2-7; 7 bases match TRBD1. Germline assignment: CDR1 LGHNA and CDR2 YSLEER. The CDR3 totals 12 residues. Unmatched junction bases numbered 3, after V lost 8 bases and J lost 2 bases. The CDR3 DNA follows: TGCGCCAGCGGTGACAGGGCCTACGAGCAGTACTTC. This codes for CASGDRAYEQYF.

The chain employs TRBV10-1 and TRBJ2-7; 8 nucleotides align to TRBD2. In germline, CDR1 is WNHNN, CDR2 SYGVQD (reference sequence). V dropped 5 bases and J dropped 5; count of bases not matched to a gene: 2. CDR3 length equals 12 residues. In DNA form, the CDR3 reads TGCGCCAGCAGTTCGGGGGGGGACGAGCAGTACTTC. Amino acids: CASSSGGDEQYF.